These 23 T cell receptor beta chains came from one sample sequenced in a study of T cell changes during pregnancy in multiple sclerosis. Assay: immunoSEQ multiplex PCR; the TCRdb copy retains only in-frame clones and omits some. The table shows 4,000 to 6,000 clones, with approximately 80% occurring only once. The source was CD8+ T cells from peripheral blood mononuclear cells, collected in the second trimester of pregnancy. These receptor sequences come from a female donor in good health, enrolled as a control in a pregnancy study.

The rearrangement uses TRBV9 and TRBJ2-7; a weak D match, TRBD1 (5 bases). CDR3 length: 12 residues. The ends were cut back, 2 bases at V and 12 bases at J, with 15 bases in the middle. Germline-derived CDR1 and CDR2 are SGDLS and YYNGEE. The CDR3 loop reads CASSVGAGEAYF. CDR3 DNA: TGTGCCAGCAGCGTTGGGGCAGGAGAGGCGTACTTC. Supplemented by reference TRBV9 and TRBJ2-7, the full variable domain reads DSGVTQTPKHLITATGQRVTLRCSPRSGDLSVYWYQQSLDQGLQFLIQYYNGEERAKGNILERFSAQQFPDLHSELNLSSLELGDSALYFCASSVGAGEAYFGPGTRLTVT.

In DNA, the CDR3 is TGTGCCATCAGTGTGGGCAGAGCTATGAACACTGAAGCTTTCTTT. This translates into CAISVGRAMNTEAFF. This chain connects TRBV10-3 to TRBJ1-1; D not resolved. Germline lookup yields CDR1 ENHRY and CDR2 SYGVKD. The CDR3 consists of 15 residues. Trimming left V 4 bases short and J 0 bases short, with 12 bases between.

This chain links TRBV9 with TRBJ1-2, with D uncertain. Germline values: CDR1 SGDLS, CDR2 YYNGEE. CDR3 length equals 14 residues. Trimming left V 0 bases short and J 2 bases short, with 8 bases between. The DNA of the CDR3 is TGTGCCAGCAGCGTAGACGGAGGGAACTATGGCTACACCTTC. This translates into CASSVDGGNYGYTF.

This chain's CDR3 is CASTEGGTQYF. CDR3 sequence (DNA): TGTGCCAGCACCGAAGGGGGGACCCAGTACTTC. V is TRBV28 and J is TRBJ2-5; possible D gene TRBD1, 6 bases. The CDR3 is made up of 11 amino acids. Trimming took off 7 bases at V and 7 bases at J, with 10 bases between the two ends. Per the germline V gene, CDR1 is MDHEN and CDR2 is SYDVKM.

V is TRBV7-9 and J is TRBJ2-7; 7 bases are a match to TRBD1. This CDR3 has 13 amino acids. Trimming at V came to 8 bases and at J to 2 bases, leaving 6 bases not matched to a gene. Germline V gene sequence: CDR1 SEHNR, CDR2 FQNEAQ (reference sequence). The CDR3 sequence: CASSDRDTYEQYF. CDR3 nucleotide sequence: TGTGCCAGCTCCGACAGGGATACCTACGAGCAGTACTTC.

J is TRBJ1-4 and V is TRBV9; possible D gene TRBD1, 6 bases. Trimming removed 0 bases at V and 5 bases at J, with 11 bases between. Germline V gives CDR1 SGDLS, CDR2 YYNGEE. The CDR3 length is 15 residues. CDR3 sequence reads: CASSVGGGQNEKLFF. CDR3 sequence (DNA): TGTGCCAGCAGCGTAGGCGGGGGCCAAAATGAAAAACTGTTTTTT.

J is TRBJ2-3 and V is TRBV6-4, with TRBD1 matching 9 bases. This CDR3 comprises 15 residues. With V trimmed by 3 bases and J by 4 bases, 5 bases remained unmatched. Per germline, CDR1 MRHNA and CDR2 SNTAGT. The CDR3 DNA reads TGTGCCAGCAGTGAGCGGGGACAGGGCGCAGATACGCAGTATTTT. It encodes CASSERGQGADTQYF.

This clone was recorded once. The J gene is TRBJ1-2, the V gene TRBV19, with 9 bases matching TRBD1. From germline, CDR1 is LNHDA and CDR2 SQIVND (reference sequence). V lost 6 bases, J lost 7 bases, and 9 bases stayed unmatched. This CDR3 contains 14 residues. DNA of the CDR3: TGTGCCAGTAGACGCGAAACAGGGGGCCGTGGCTACACCTTC. Translating gives CASRRETGGRGYTF. Looking up the rest from reference TRBV19 and TRBJ1-2 gives the full variable domain: DGGITQSPKYLFRKEGQNVTLSCEQNLNHDAMYWYRQDPGQGLRLIYYSQIVNDFQKGDIAEGYSVSREKKESFPLTVTSAQKNPTAFYLCASRRETGGRGYTFGSGTRLTVV.

The chain recombines TRBV4-1 with TRBJ2-3; tentative D call: TRBD2 (6 bases). Germline V CDR1 and CDR2: MGHRA, YSYEKL. With 2 bases removed from V and 1 base from J, the gap between germline ends came to 7 bases. The CDR3 covers 14 residues. The CDR3 coding sequence is TGCGCCAGCAGCCAATGGGGGGGCACAGATACGCAGTATTTT. This gives the protein CASSQWGGTDTQYF.

The gene calls are TRBV7-3 and TRBJ2-1, with 13 positions matching TRBD2. The CDR3 runs 15 residues. Losses at the gene ends were 6 bases for V and 7 bases for J; bases not matched to a gene: 6. In germline, CDR1 is SGHTA, CDR2 FQGTGA. CDR3 sequence (DNA): TGTGCCAGCAGGCGGACTAGCGGGGGACTAAATGAGCAGTTCTTC. Encoded protein: CASRRTSGGLNEQFF.

This clone was counted a few times. The J gene is TRBJ1-6, the V gene TRBV19; D possibly corresponds to TRBD1 (5 bases). Germline V gives CDR1 LNHDA, CDR2 SQIVND (reference sequence). Trimming removed 7 bases from V and 10 bases from J, with 14 bases in between. The CDR3 runs 13 residues. CDR3 sequence (DNA): TGTGCCAGTAATGATCGGGGGTACTCACCCCTCCACTTT. It encodes CASNDRGYSPLHF.

This chain uses TRBV7-9 with TRBJ1-1; TRBD1 agrees at 9 bases. V shed 5 bases, J shed 0 bases, and the junction held 7 bases outside the gene matches. In germline, CDR1 is SEHNR, CDR2 FQNEAQ (reference sequence). The CDR3 covers 16 residues. The CDR3 nucleotides read TGTGCCAGCAGCACCCGGGACAGGGAGATGAACACTGAAGCTTTCTTT. Its protein product is CASSTRDREMNTEAFF. The whole variable domain, remainder taken from reference TRBV7-9 and TRBJ1-1, is DTGVSQNPRHKITKRGQNVTFRCDPISEHNRLYWYRQTLGQGPEFLTYFQNEAQLEKSRLLSDRFSAERPKGSFSTLEIQRTEQGDSAMYLCASSTRDREMNTEAFFGQGTRLTVV.

The chain links TRBV7-8 to TRBJ2-1, with 7 nucleotides matching TRBD2. CDR3 length equals 16 residues. CDR1 is SGHVS, CDR2 FQNEAQ, per germline. V lost 2 bases, J lost 0 bases, and 4 bases stayed unmatched. Here the CDR3 reads CASSLNGGSSYNEQFF. Written as DNA, the CDR3 is TGTGCCAGCAGCTTAAATGGCGGGAGCTCCTACAATGAGCAGTTCTTC.

There are a few counts of this clone. J is TRBJ2-7 and V is TRBV19; the match to TRBD2 covers 8 bases. V trimming: 4 bases; J trimming: 2 bases; junction bases outside the gene matches: 13. The CDR3 contains 17 residues. CDR1 is LNHDA, CDR2 SQIVND, per germline (reference sequence). The CDR3 DNA follows: TGTGCCAGTAGTAGTGCCCTACCCTTAGCGGGGACCTACGAGCAGTACTTC. This translates into CASSSALPLAGTYEQYF.

The V call is TRBV6-4, the J call TRBJ1-2; 9 positions match TRBD1. J lost 5 bases, V lost 5 bases, and 9 bases had no gene match. CDR3 length: 15 residues. In germline, CDR1 is MRHNA, CDR2 SNTAGT. This chain's CDR3 is CASSPQGQGPYGYTF. The CDR3 nucleotides read TGTGCCAGCAGTCCGCAAGGACAGGGGCCATATGGCTACACCTTC.

DNA for the CDR3: TGTGCCAGCAGGGGGAGGACTGAAGCTTTCTTT. This sequence encodes CASRGRTEAFF. The chain links TRBV2 to TRBJ1-1, with unresolved D. Germline assignment: CDR1 SNHLY and CDR2 FYNNEI. Between the trimmed V and J ends, which lost 6 bases and 5 bases, there was a span of 7 bases. The CDR3 consists of 11 residues.

This sequence joins TRBV20-1 and TRBJ2-1; D is uncertain. The germline V and J ends were trimmed by 1 base and 8 bases, with 3 bases remaining between them. Germline CDR1 and CDR2: DFQATT and SNEGSKA (reference sequence). This CDR3 has 10 residues. CDR3 amino acids: CSARAYEQFF. The CDR3 nucleotides are TGCAGTGCTAGAGCTTATGAGCAGTTCTTC.

The chain combines TRBV19 with TRBJ2-1, with 15 bases identical to TRBD2. The CDR3 is made up of 14 amino acids. Germline lookup yields CDR1 LNHDA and CDR2 SQIVND (reference sequence). V trimming: 8 bases; J trimming: 7 bases; junction bases outside the gene matches: 3. The CDR3 here is CASGLAGGVNEQFF. The CDR3 DNA reads TGTGCCAGTGGACTAGCGGGAGGGGTTAATGAGCAGTTCTTC.

This clone is labeled large. J is TRBJ2-6 and V is TRBV28; D remains ambiguous. Germline V gives CDR1 MDHEN, CDR2 SYDVKM. Trimming pared 8 bases from V and 0 bases from J, leaving 14 bases between. The CDR3 length is 16 residues. DNA of the CDR3: TGTGCCAGCGTTCCAGGCGAATCCTCTGGGGCCAACGTCCTGACTTTC. Encoded protein: CASVPGESSGANVLTF.

The chain combines TRBV30 with TRBJ2-7; maybe TRBD1 (5 bases). Germline V lookup: CDR1 GTSNPN, CDR2 SVGIG (reference sequence). Trimming removed 0 bases at V and 3 bases at J, with 9 bases between. CDR3 length: 13 amino acids. CDR3 in amino acids: CAWSVGQGYEQYF. The CDR3 DNA sequence: TGTGCCTGGAGTGTAGGCCAGGGCTACGAGCAGTACTTC. Filled out from reference TRBV30 and TRBJ2-7, the complete variable domain reads SQTIHQWPATLVQPVGSPLSLECTVEGTSNPNLYWYRQAAGRGLQLLFYSVGIGQISSEVPQNLSASRPQDRQFILSSKKLLLSDSGFYLCAWSVGQGYEQYFGPGTRLTVT.

This chain joins TRBV5-1 and TRBJ2-7; D is uncertain. In germline, CDR1 is SGHRS, CDR2 YFSETQ. Trimming cost V 0 bases and J 3 bases, with 10 bases left between them. This CDR3 comprises 14 residues. CDR3 loop: CASSLDAPGYEQYF. CDR3 sequence (DNA): TGCGCCAGCAGCTTGGATGCCCCGGGCTACGAGCAGTACTTC.

The V call is TRBV27, the J call TRBJ1-1; D is undetermined. The CDR3 extends over 13 amino acids. Deletions cut 3 bases from V and 1 base from J, with 6 bases between. Germline CDR1 MNHEY, CDR2 SMNVEV (reference sequence). This chain's CDR3 is CASSLASNTEAFF. The CDR3 DNA follows: TGTGCCAGCAGTTTGGCATCGAACACTGAAGCTTTCTTT.

The chain combines TRBV18 with TRBJ2-7; 7 nucleotides agree with TRBD2. From germline, CDR1 is KGHSH and CDR2 LQKENI. Trimming at V came to 0 bases and at J to 4 bases, leaving 0 bases not matched to a gene. The CDR3 loop spans 13 amino acids. CDR3 coding DNA: TGTGCCAGCTCACCACCCGGGGGGTACGAGCAGTACTTC. This codes for CASSPPGGYEQYF.